The 12 T cell receptor beta chains below were found in one sample sequenced in a study of cytotoxic CD8 clonotypes in ibrutinib-treated CLL. Data came from immunoSEQ multiplex PCR; TCRdb stores just in-frame clones and leaves some out. The table lists about 44,000 clones, approximately 69% of them singletons. Sequencing used PBMCs, obtained after 12 months of ibrutinib treatment. These receptors originate from a human donor with chronic lymphocytic leukemia.

The rearrangement joins TRBV12-1 to TRBJ1-6. TRBV12-1 is assigned pseudogene status. The CDR3 sequence is 19 residues long. DNA of the CDR3: TGTGCCAGCAGCGCGCGACAGCCTAAAGGGAGCTCCTATAATTCACCCCTCCACTTT. Protein: CASSARQPKGSSYNSPLHF.

This clone was detected a few times. The genes are TRBV5-1 and TRBJ2-1; D gene unclear. Trimming removed 6 bases at V and 12 bases at J, with 22 bases between. This CDR3 has 14 amino acids. CDR1 and CDR2 (germline): SGHRS, YFSETQ. CDR3 sequence: CASKTEENNERQFF. The CDR3 coding sequence is TGCGCCAGCAAGACCGAGGAAAACAATGAGCGGCAGTTCTTC.

This chain connects TRBV7-3 to TRBJ2-2, with no clear D. The CDR3 runs to 14 residues. V was pared by 7 bases and J by 4 bases, with 13 bases between. Germline V CDR1 and CDR2: SGHTA, FQGTGA. CDR3 sequence (DNA): TGTGCCAGCACCCTTTCCTCGGGCACCGGGGAGCTGTTTTTT. It yields the protein CASTLSSGTGELFF.

This clone was found a few times. V is TRBV5-6 and J is TRBJ1-2, with TRBD1 identical over 9 bases. The length of the CDR3 is 11 residues. Germline trimming cut 7 bases from V and 8 bases from J; bases unmatched to any gene: 3. CDR1 is SGHDT and CDR2 is YYEEEE in the germline V gene. CDR3 residues: CASGTGLGYTF. CDR3 coding DNA: TGTGCCAGCGGGACAGGGTTAGGCTACACCTTC.

The chain recombines TRBV12-2 with TRBJ2-5; the table gives TRBD2 as D, unverified against the DNA. TRBV12-2 is a pseudogene. The CDR3 consists of 12 residues. CDR3 nucleotide sequence: TGTGCAAAAGGTAGGGAGCAAGAGACCCAGTACTTC. It specifies CAKGREQETQYF.

The chain uses TRBV5-4 and TRBJ1-4; the match to TRBD1 covers 7 bases. In germline, CDR1 is SGHNT, CDR2 YYREEE (reference sequence). Unmatched junction bases numbered 14, after V lost 7 bases and J lost 8 bases. The CDR3 length is 15 residues. The CDR3 coding sequence is TGTGCCAGCGGAGACAGGGCGCAAAGAATGGAAAAACTGTTTTTT. It translates to CASGDRAQRMEKLFF.

The V and J genes are TRBV29-1 and TRBJ2-7, with D perhaps matching TRBD1 (6 bases). The V and J ends lost 1 base and 6 bases respectively, with 10 bases between them. The CDR3 consists of 12 residues. Germline V gene lookup returns CDR1 SQVTM and CDR2 ANQGSEA. CDR3 bases: TGCAGCGTTGAAGGGGACAAGAGCGAGCAGTACTTC. Protein product: CSVEGDKSEQYF.

The gene calls are TRBV5-1 and TRBJ2-5, with 15 nucleotides matching TRBD2. Germline V gene lookup returns CDR1 SGHRS and CDR2 YFSETQ. This CDR3 comprises 16 residues. J was trimmed by 5 bases and V by 0 bases; bases with no gene match: 2. DNA of the CDR3: TGCGCCAGCAGCTTGGCCGGGACTAGCGGGGGGGAGACCCAGTACTTC. Its protein product is CASSLAGTSGGETQYF. Using reference TRBV5-1 and TRBJ2-5 for the parts outside the CDR3, the full variable domain is KAGVTQTPRYLIKTRGQQVTLSCSPISGHRSVSWYQQTPGQGLQFLFEYFSETQRNKGNFPGRFSGRQFSNSRSEMNVSTLELGDSALYLCASSLAGTSGGETQYFGPGTRLLVL.

The gene calls are TRBV7-3 and TRBJ2-1, with D possibly being TRBD1 (5 bases). CDR3 length equals 16 residues. With 5 bases removed from V and 0 bases from J, the gap between germline ends came to 14 bases. Germline loops: CDR1 SGHTA, CDR2 FQGTGA. CDR3 protein: CASSPQSGRSYNEQFF. Written as DNA, the CDR3 is TGTGCCAGCAGCCCTCAGTCAGGGCGCTCCTACAATGAGCAGTTCTTC.

The gene calls are TRBV7-9 and TRBJ2-3; 12 nucleotides line up with TRBD1. V dropped 1 base and J dropped 4; count of bases not matched to a gene: 6. Germline-derived CDR1 and CDR2 are SEHNR and FQNEAQ (reference sequence). This CDR3 is built from 17 residues. CDR3 loop: CASSLGDRGRQADTQYF. The CDR3 DNA reads TGTGCCAGCAGCTTAGGGGACAGGGGGCGACAAGCAGATACGCAGTATTTT.

This rearrangement joins TRBV4-2 to TRBJ1-1; TRBD1 agrees at 8 bases. Trimming at V came to 4 bases and at J to 3 bases, leaving 4 bases not matched to a gene. The germline V gene has CDR1 LGHNA and CDR2 YNFKEQ. This CDR3 is 14 amino acids long. CDR3 loop: CASSLMTGDTEAFF. The CDR3 coding sequence is TGTGCCAGCAGCCTTATGACAGGGGACACTGAAGCTTTCTTT.

The genes are TRBV7-9 and TRBJ2-5, with D perhaps assigned TRBD1 or TRBD2 (5 bases each). CDR3 length: 11 residues. V was clipped by 8 bases and J by 5 bases, with 9 bases between them. Germline V lookup: CDR1 SEHNR, CDR2 FQNEAQ (reference sequence). CDR3 DNA: TGTGCCAGCCGAGGGGCTGAGACCCAGTACTTC. This codes for CASRGAETQYF.